The rows below give T cell receptor beta chains drawn from one sample of a study of blood T cells in healthy people across ages. TCRdb re-called the 5' RACE reads through MiXCR, storing one row per CDR3 protein. The sample has some 1.8 million distinct CDR3 sequences; 30% to 40% are singletons. Sequenced: blood. Receptors originate from a human donor in good health. Both conserved end residues are part of each CDR3. The D gene is left open where the match is weak. Rows may omit the clone size; those that give it use once, few, many or a size class.

size: once
D: .
V: TRBV5-1
J: TRBJ2-3
DNA: TGCGCCAGCAGCTCCCGGGACCCGACTCGGGATACGCAGTATTTT
CDR3: CASSSRDPTRDTQYF

size: many
D: TRBD1
V: TRBV4-1
J: TRBJ2-4
DNA: TGCGCCAGCAGCCCCATCACCGGGACAGGGGCCAAAAACATTCAGTACTTC
CDR3: CASSPITGTGAKNIQYF

size: few
D: .
V: TRBV7-2
J: TRBJ2-1
DNA: TGTGCCAGCACCGACATACTAGGGACTAATGAGCAGTTCTTC
CDR3: CASTDILGTNEQFF

size: .
D: .
V: TRBV20-1
J: TRBJ1-5
DNA: TGCAGTGCTTCCACACCTTTTAGCAATCAGCCCCAGCATTTT
CDR3: CSASTPFSNQPQHF

size: .
D: .
V: TRBV3-1
J: TRBJ2-2
DNA: TGTGCCAGCATCGGCATCGGTGACACCGGGGAGCTGTTTTTT
CDR3: CASIGIGDTGELFF

size: .
D: TRBD2
V: TRBV7-2
J: TRBJ2-1
DNA: TGTGCCAGCAGCGCCCCACTAGCGGGGGTGCGTTTAGTTTACAATGAGCAGTTCTTC
CDR3: CASSAPLAGVRLVYNEQFF

size: .
D: .
V: TRBV9
J: TRBJ2-7
DNA: TGTGCCAGCAGCCCAGCCCAGCTGACCTCCTACGAGCAGTACTTC
CDR3: CASSPAQLTSYEQYF

size: .
D: .
V: TRBV28
J: TRBJ1-1
DNA: TGTGCCAGCAGTCACAGAATCGGCCCAGGGGACACTGAAGCTTTCTTT
CDR3: CASSHRIGPGDTEAFF

size: .
D: .
V: TRBV6-6
J: TRBJ2-3
DNA: TGTGCCAGCAGTTACGTCCCTGAAGATACGCAGTATTTT
CDR3: CASSYVPEDTQYF

size: few
D: .
V: TRBV4-3
J: TRBJ2-6
DNA: TGCGCCAGCAGCCAAGTAGGCGGGTTTGGGGCCAACGTCCTGACTTTC
CDR3: CASSQVGGFGANVLTF

size: .
D: .
V: TRBV9
J: TRBJ2-1
DNA: TGTGCCAGCAGCGAAGTCGGGAGAGCATTCAATGAGCAGTTCTTC
CDR3: CASSEVGRAFNEQFF

size: .
D: .
V: TRBV9
J: TRBJ2-1
DNA: TGTGCCAGCAGCGTAAGGAGGTCTAGCACGTACAATGAGCAGTTCTTC
CDR3: CASSVRRSSTYNEQFF

size: .
D: .
V: TRBV7-2
J: TRBJ2-7
DNA: TGTGCCAGCAGCTCGAACAGGGTGGGCGAGCAGTACTTC
CDR3: CASSSNRVGEQYF

size: .
D: .
V: TRBV3-1
J: TRBJ2-3
DNA: TGTGCCAGCAGCCAAAGCCTGACTACTAGCACAGATACGCAGTATTTT
CDR3: CASSQSLTTSTDTQYF

size: few
D: TRBD2
V: TRBV5-1
J: TRBJ2-4
DNA: TGCGCCAGCAGCTTGGCCGCGCGGGGGGGGCAGTACTTC
CDR3: CASSLAARGGQYF